The present T cell receptor (beta chain) was sequenced within a study of neurological immune-mediated disorders (dated by TCRdb to about 2019). Regarding the study in general: Peripheral blood TCR-beta repertoires from HTLV-I-associated myelopathy (HAM/TSP) patients, multiple sclerosis patients and healthy controls were compared by UMI-based sequencing. Alongside PBMC samples, the set of about 100 TCR-beta libraries contained longitudinal samples, technical triplicates, and paired CD4+ and CD8+ T-cell subsets that had been sorted. The cohort comprised around 70 subjects: roughly 15 HAM/TSP patients, 35 or so multiple sclerosis patients and approximately 20 healthy controls.

Blood bank volunteers in Maryland, USA served as the healthy controls. For the sorted-subset TCR libraries, the starting material was 850,000 to 1,000,000 sorted CD4+ or CD8+ T cells. Peripheral blood underwent Ficoll-Hypaque density gradient centrifugation to isolate PBMCs, which were then cryopreserved in liquid nitrogen. Paired sorted CD4+ and CD8+ subsets came from healthy controls, HAM/TSP patients and MS patients. cDNA synthesis used template-switch 5'RACE with a primer carrying a 10-nucleotide random unique molecular identifier tagging each TCR transcript. Over 160 million TCR-beta sequences, covering 15-18 subjects, were produced in each sequencing run. The RNeasy kit was used for extraction of total RNA. The KAPA Real-time Library Amplification kit was used to amplify TCR-beta VDJ regions with primers targeting the TCR constant region and the 5'RACE anchor. A first PCR added sample indexes and Illumina adaptors, and a second PCR then raised library yield. After Ampure bead purification, the roughly 650 bp TCR product was size-selected on a 2% E-gel SizeSelection system. Before pooling, library quality was checked on a Bioanalyzer, concentration was measured with Qubit, and libraries were quantified with the Kapa Library Quantification kit. Libraries were sequenced paired-end 2 x 150 bp on an Illumina HiSeq 2500. To increase sequence diversity, roughly 24-32% phiX was spiked into each library pool. The study's own analysis went as follows. Quality-filtered reads were processed with the UMI-based MiGEC pipeline, which removed over 75% of raw TCR sequences during error correction. VDJ genes were aligned to IMGT germline references, and clonotypes were defined by unique CDR3 amino acid sequence plus V-J genes. Clonal expansion, Shannon diversity and CDR3 relatedness (CalcPairwiseDistances, ClusterSamples) were evaluated with VDJtools, and phylogenetic trees were built with CLCbio workbench. Expanded clones were defined as having at least 8 unique UMIs, based on coefficient-of-variation modelling across technical triplicates. TCRdb handled the public reads itself, with Q25 trimming in fastp and clone calling in MiXCR, and kept productive beta chains. CDR3 protein duplicates are merged, each entry listing the most common genes and DNA. TCRdb's processing, not the study's, gives the V and J calls here. The sample data list fewer than 20,000 distinct CDR3 sequences, and 3.5% of these were observed just once. Of the sample, around 20% is held by the ten largest clones.

Here is what the overall study found, with its caveats: Expanded clones from different subjects shared no identical CDR3 amino acid sequences, which suggests that TCR-beta repertoires were private in all groups. TCR clonal expansion was highest in HAM/TSP patients and lowest in MS patients, with MS patients falling below even healthy controls.

Based on its abundance in the sample, this clonotype is large (0.1 to 1%). Its cognate antigen has yet to be identified. There are no base qualities to consult, and no much larger clone falls within one base. CDR1 and CDR2, per the germline V gene, are SGHRS and YFSETQ. The CDR3 goes from the cysteine to the phenylalanine over 14 residues. The read is trimmed to its CDR3 DNA, 42 bases read in frame from base 1. V is clipped by 5 bases and J by 0 bases, and the sequence between their germline boundaries is 12 bases long. Sequenced material: CD8+ T cells from blood. The sequence is built from TRBV5-1 and TRBJ2-7, with the D call perhaps TRBD1 or TRBD2, each one matching 5 bases. The clonotype originates from a woman between 40 and 55 years old in good health. The DNA is TGCGCCAGCAGACTCCGGGACGGCTCCTACGAGCAGTACTTC. This encodes CASRLRDGSYEQYF.